One and the same sample provided the 25 T cell receptor beta chains below, sequenced in a study of blood T cell repertoires in COVID-19. Measured with immunoSEQ multiplex PCR; TCRdb has only the in-frame clones, and not every one. Of 410,000 or so clones detected, over 75% appear once; the ten largest clones hold approximately 1.5%. Material: peripheral blood. These receptors were taken from a woman aged 40 to 49 with COVID-19, enrolled during active disease.

V is TRBV30 and J is TRBJ1-2, with TRBD1 as a possible D gene (5 bases). The V end lost 0 bases, the J end lost 4 bases, and 9 bases lay between the germline ends. In germline, CDR1 is GTSNPN, CDR2 SVGIG (reference sequence). The CDR3 is made up of 13 amino acids. This CDR3 reads CAWSVLQAYGYTF. The CDR3 DNA follows: TGTGCCTGGAGTGTACTACAGGCCTATGGCTACACCTTC.

This clone was seen a handful of times. The rearrangement links TRBV7-9 to TRBJ1-1, with D tentatively TRBD1 (6 bases). The CDR3 has 14 amino acids. From germline, CDR1 is SEHNR and CDR2 FQNEAQ (reference sequence). Trimming pared 10 bases from V and 0 bases from J, leaving 15 bases between. The CDR3 protein is CAIDSDSMNTEAFF. CDR3 nucleotides: TGTGCCATCGACTCGGACAGTATGAACACTGAAGCTTTCTTT.

The gene calls are TRBV27 and TRBJ2-7, with 10 bases matching TRBD1. Germline V gene data show CDR1 as MNHEY and CDR2 as SMNVEV (reference sequence). The length of the CDR3 is 15 residues. The junction had 8 bases not matched to a gene; V was cut back by 3 bases and J by 6 bases. CDR3 nucleotide sequence: TGTGCCAGCAGTTTCCCCGGGACAGGGGTGCTCGAGCAGTACTTC. This gives the protein CASSFPGTGVLEQYF.

The chain joins TRBV27 to TRBJ1-3, with 9 bases aligning to TRBD1. The V gene end was trimmed by 8 bases and the J gene end by 10 bases; junction bases not matched to a gene: 9. The CDR3 length is 13 residues. CDR1 MNHEY and CDR2 SMNVEV come from the germline V gene (reference sequence). CDR3 residues: CASAQGAGRTIYF. The CDR3 coding sequence is TGTGCCAGCGCACAGGGGGCAGGAAGGACCATATATTTT.

V gene TRBV2 combines with J gene TRBJ1-2; tentative D call: TRBD1 (6 bases). This CDR3 region has 13 residues. In germline, CDR1 is SNHLY, CDR2 FYNNEI. The V end was cut by 1 base, the J end by 9 bases, with 12 bases between. CDR3 residues: CASSEGQDRSYTF. The DNA for the CDR3 is TGTGCCAGCAGTGAAGGACAGGATCGAAGCTACACCTTC. Filled out from reference TRBV2 and TRBJ1-2, the complete variable domain reads EPEVTQTPSHQVTQMGQEVILRCVPISNHLYFYWYRQILGQKVEFLVSFYNNEISEKSEIFDDQFSVERPDGSNFTLKIRSTKLEDSAMYFCASSEGQDRSYTFGSGTRLTVV.

The rearrangement links TRBV7-2 to TRBJ2-1; TRBD2 matches at 10 bases. Trimming took 7 bases from V and 7 from J; bases not matched to a gene: 4. The CDR3 sequence is 13 residues long. Germline V gene sequence: CDR1 SGHTA, CDR2 FQGNSA. The CDR3 coding sequence is TGTGCCAGCACCGGGACTAGCGTTAATGAGCAGTTCTTC. Translating gives CASTGTSVNEQFF.

V usage is TRBV27 and J usage is TRBJ1-1; TRBD1 might be the D (5 bases). Germline assignment: CDR1 MNHEY and CDR2 SMNVEV (reference sequence). V lost 5 bases, J lost 4 bases, and 11 bases lay in between. The CDR3 has 13 residues. As DNA, the CDR3 is TGTGCCAGCAGTAGGGGTTCTGGCACTGAAGCTTTCTTT. Protein sequence: CASSRGSGTEAFF.

J is TRBJ1-3 and V is TRBV4-3; TRBD1 might be the D (5 bases). The CDR3 totals 14 residues. Trimming took 2 bases from V and 3 from J, leaving 8 bases between them. Germline V lookup: CDR1 LGHNA, CDR2 YSLEER. The CDR3 DNA reads TGCGCCAGCAGCCAATTAGGGGTTGGAAACACCATATATTTT. Translated: CASSQLGVGNTIYF.

This chain links TRBV6-2 or TRBV6-3 with TRBJ1-4, with 8 bases lining up with TRBD1. There are 15 residues in the CDR3. J gave up 8 bases and V 2 bases, and 7 bases lay outside the gene matches. In germline, CDR1 is MNHEY, CDR2 SVGEGT. CDR3 nucleotide sequence: TGTGCCAGCAGTTACCCCACAGGGGGTCGGGAAAAACTGTTTTTT. Amino acid sequence: CASSYPTGGREKLFF.

The V call is TRBV9, the J call TRBJ2-7; 8 nucleotides agree with TRBD1. CDR3 length: 14 residues. Per germline, CDR1 SGDLS and CDR2 YYNGEE. Unmatched junction bases numbered 4, after V lost 4 bases and J lost 1 base. CDR3 amino acids: CASSRGQGSYEQYF. Here the CDR3 DNA reads TGTGCCAGCAGCCGCGGACAGGGATCCTACGAGCAGTACTTC.

The chain combines TRBV28 with TRBJ2-7; 7 bases align to TRBD2. Per the germline V gene, CDR1 is MDHEN and CDR2 is SYDVKM. The trim removed 6 bases at V and 2 bases at J, leaving 16 bases unmatched. The CDR3 has 17 amino acids. For the CDR3, the DNA is TGTGCCAGCAGCGCAAGGTTACTAGCGCAGGGCGCCTACGAGCAGTACTTC. Residues: CASSARLLAQGAYEQYF.

The chain recombines TRBV29-1 with TRBJ2-5, with D maybe TRBD1 (5 bases). The CDR3 extends over 12 amino acids. V was cut by 7 bases and J by 2 bases, with 11 bases left in between. Per the germline V gene, CDR1 is SQVTM and CDR2 is ANQGSEA. The CDR3 loop is CSAHRIQETQYF. As DNA, the CDR3 is TGCAGCGCTCACAGGATACAAGAGACCCAGTACTTC.

The chain recombines TRBV5-6 with TRBJ2-2; the match to TRBD2 covers 7 bases. Trimming took 0 bases from V and 7 from J; bases not matched to a gene: 3. The CDR3 sequence is 14 residues long. CDR1 SGHDT and CDR2 YYEEEE come from the germline V gene. CDR3 sequence: CASSLVSGGGELFF. CDR3 sequence (DNA): TGTGCCAGCAGCTTGGTTTCGGGGGGCGGGGAGCTGTTTTTT.

The V and J genes are TRBV4-3 and TRBJ1-2; D is perhaps TRBD1 (5 bases). There are 14 residues in the CDR3. With 0 bases removed from V and 2 bases from J, the gap between germline ends came to 7 bases. Looked up from germline, CDR1 is LGHNA and CDR2 is YSLEER. CDR3 loop: CASSQDGGNYGYTF. DNA of the CDR3: TGCGCCAGCAGCCAAGATGGGGGGAACTATGGCTACACCTTC.

The V and J genes are TRBV28 and TRBJ1-4, with 9 bases identical to TRBD1. This CDR3 region has 17 residues. Germline trimming cut 6 bases from V and 7 bases from J; bases unmatched to any gene: 15. Germline assignment: CDR1 MDHEN and CDR2 SYDVKM. CDR3 residues: CASSPPAPGTGSEKLFF. As DNA, the CDR3 is TGTGCCAGCAGCCCACCAGCTCCCGGGACAGGGAGTGAAAAACTGTTTTTT. Drawing the rest from reference TRBV28 and TRBJ1-4, the complete variable domain is DVKVTQSSRYLVKRTGEKVFLECVQDMDHENMFWYRQDPGLGLRLIYFSYDVKMKEKGDIPEGYSVSREKKERFSLILESASTNQTSMYLCASSPPAPGTGSEKLFFGSGTQLSVL.

The chain uses TRBV7-2 and TRBJ1-2; no firm D call. This CDR3 is built from 12 residues. Germline V lookup: CDR1 SGHTA, CDR2 FQGNSA. V lost 5 bases, J lost 7 bases, and 11 bases lay in between. The CDR3 here is CASSRGDLGYTF. DNA for the CDR3: TGTGCCAGCAGCCGGGGTGACCTTGGCTACACCTTC.

About this clone: At the DNA level, this CDR3 is encoded by other sequences in the same sample as well. The V and J genes are TRBV18 and TRBJ2-7, with 8 bases matching TRBD1. Trimming cost V 2 bases and J 0 bases; bases outside gene matches: 0. CDR1 and CDR2 (germline): KGHSH, LQKENI. This CDR3 is built from 14 residues. The CDR3 DNA follows: TGTGCCAGCTCACCAGGGACAGGCTCCTACGAGCAGTACTTC. Its translation: CASSPGTGSYEQYF. The variable domain in full, completed from reference TRBV18 and TRBJ2-7, reads NAGVMQNPRHLVRRRGQEARLRCSPMKGHSHVYWYRQLPEEGLKFMVYLQKENIIDESGMPKERFSAEFPKEGPSILRIQQVVRGDSAAYFCASSPGTGSYEQYFGPGTRLTVT.

This chain uses TRBV2 with TRBJ2-5, with a possible D match to TRBD1 (6 bases). In germline, CDR1 is SNHLY, CDR2 FYNNEI. The CDR3 runs 16 residues. The V end lost 0 bases, the J end lost 1 base, and 12 bases lay between the germline ends. This chain's CDR3 is CASSEAQGLGQETQYF. CDR3 bases: TGTGCCAGCAGTGAAGCCCAGGGGTTAGGCCAAGAGACCCAGTACTTC.

This chain joins TRBV29-1 and TRBJ1-4; D is unresolved. Germline V CDR1 and CDR2: SQVTM, ANQGSEA. The CDR3 has 12 amino acids. The V end was cut by 5 bases, the J end by 4 bases, with 8 bases between. The CDR3: CSVREGNEKLFF. CDR3 bases: TGCAGCGTTCGGGAGGGTAATGAAAAACTGTTTTTT.

This chain uses TRBV19 with TRBJ1-5; unclear D gene. CDR3 length equals 15 residues. Germline V gives CDR1 LNHDA, CDR2 SQIVND (reference sequence). V was pared by 1 base and J by 6 bases, with 13 bases between. The CDR3 DNA reads as TGTGCCAGTAGTATAGGATACAGTGAACGTCAGCCCCAGCATTTT. This sequence encodes CASSIGYSERQPQHF.

V usage is TRBV28 and J usage is TRBJ2-7; 11 bases align to TRBD2. The CDR3 runs to 18 residues. Per germline, CDR1 MDHEN and CDR2 SYDVKM. V dropped 2 bases and J dropped 1; count of bases not matched to a gene: 10. The CDR3 nucleotides read TGTGCCAGCAGTTTAAGAACTAGCGGGAGAGTTGGGTCCTACGAGCAGTACTTC. Encoded protein: CASSLRTSGRVGSYEQYF.

This chain connects TRBV10-3 to TRBJ2-3, with TRBD2 matching 7 bases. Trimming cost V 3 bases and J 5 bases; bases outside gene matches: 5. This CDR3 contains 14 residues. CDR1 is ENHRY and CDR2 is SYGVKD in the germline V gene. The DNA for the CDR3 is TGTGCCATCAGTGAAGGCGGGAGAGGAGATACGCAGTATTTT. Its protein is CAISEGGRGDTQYF.

The chain links TRBV5-1 to TRBJ2-1; 7 nucleotides line up with TRBD2. The CDR3 is made up of 14 amino acids. CDR1 is SGHRS and CDR2 is YFSETQ in the germline V gene. V was clipped by 0 bases and J by 6 bases; unmatched bases: 3. The DNA of the CDR3 is TGCGCCAGCAGCTTGGACCCGGGGGGCAATGAGCAGTTCTTC. It codes for CASSLDPGGNEQFF.

The chain joins TRBV7-2 to TRBJ1-1; a possible D gene is TRBD1 (6 bases). Per germline, CDR1 SGHTA and CDR2 FQGNSA. V lost 5 bases, J lost 1 base, and 8 bases lay in between. CDR3 length: 13 residues. The CDR3 bases are TGTGCCAGCAGCCCGGGACAGAACACTGAAGCTTTCTTT. Translated, it gives CASSPGQNTEAFF.

The chain joins TRBV30 to TRBJ1-5; 9 bases are shared with TRBD1. V dropped 1 base and J dropped 5; count of bases not matched to a gene: 3. The CDR3 is made up of 14 amino acids. The germline V gene encodes CDR1 GTSNPN and CDR2 SVGIG (reference sequence). CDR3 sequence reads: CAWSAGQGYQPQHF. DNA of the CDR3: TGTGCCTGGAGTGCGGGACAGGGATATCAGCCCCAGCATTTT. Full variable domain (outside the CDR3, taken from reference TRBV30 and TRBJ1-5): SQTIHQWPATLVQPVGSPLSLECTVEGTSNPNLYWYRQAAGRGLQLLFYSVGIGQISSEVPQNLSASRPQDRQFILSSKKLLLSDSGFYLCAWSAGQGYQPQHFGDGTRLSIL.